The next 17 T cell receptor beta chains were all read from a single sample in a study of blood T cell repertoires in COVID-19. Profiled with immunoSEQ multiplex PCR; TCRdb holds only in-frame clones, not every one. The sample contains approximately 280,000 clones, about 90% of which appear only once. Sequenced material: peripheral blood. The origin of the receptors is a woman aged 25 to 39 who had recovered from COVID-19.

This clone was detected a few times. The chain uses TRBV27 and TRBJ2-3, with D perhaps matching TRBD1 (6 bases). The CDR3 loop spans 16 amino acids. Germline loops: CDR1 MNHEY, CDR2 SMNVEV (reference sequence). V was shortened by 4 bases and J by 9 bases, with 23 bases between the two germline ends. CDR3 sequence reads: CASSSDMVPGQGTQYF. In DNA, the CDR3 is TGTGCCAGCAGTTCTGATATGGTACCGGGACAAGGAACGCAGTATTTT.

The J gene is TRBJ2-7, the V gene TRBV7-6; no reliable D call. V was trimmed by 7 bases and J by 1 base, leaving 5 bases between them. Germline V gives CDR1 SGHVS, CDR2 FNYEAQ. The CDR3 length is 11 residues. The CDR3: CASTSSYEQYF. CDR3 nucleotides: TGTGCCAGCACTTCTTCCTACGAGCAGTACTTC.

This clone was observed a few times. The gene calls are TRBV6-2 or TRBV6-3 and TRBJ2-7; D gene uncertain. V was shortened by 0 bases and J by 4 bases, with 10 bases between the two germline ends. This CDR3 is built from 14 residues. The germline V gene has CDR1 MNHEY and CDR2 SVGEGT. CDR3: CASSYSIGGYEQYF. For the CDR3, the DNA is TGTGCCAGCAGTTACTCGATAGGCGGTTACGAGCAGTACTTC.

The chain has TRBV5-4 and TRBJ1-1; 7 bases agree with TRBD1. V was pared by 3 bases and J by 6 bases, with 8 bases of the junction left unmatched. From germline, CDR1 is SGHNT and CDR2 YYREEE (reference sequence). The CDR3 consists of 14 residues. CDR3 bases: TGTGCCAGCAGCTCGGACAGGTTGAATGCTGAAGCTTTCTTT. It yields the protein CASSSDRLNAEAFF.

V gene TRBV28 combines with J gene TRBJ2-7; D is perhaps TRBD2 (6 bases). The CDR3 totals 15 residues. V lost 5 bases and J 2 bases, leaving 16 bases between the germline ends. Germline CDR1 is MDHEN and CDR2 is SYDVKM. The CDR3 sequence: CASSPPGLATYEQYF. CDR3 coding DNA: TGTGCCAGCAGTCCCCCGGGACTGGCGACCTACGAGCAGTACTTC.

The rearrangement uses TRBV7-9 and TRBJ2-5; 9 bases map to TRBD1. V dropped 2 bases and J dropped 4; count of bases not matched to a gene: 8. The length of the CDR3 is 16 residues. The germline gives CDR1 SEHNR, CDR2 FQNEAQ (reference sequence). In nucleotides, the CDR3 is TGTGCCAGCAGCTTACCGTCACAGGGGGCGGGAGAGACCCAGTACTTC. It codes for CASSLPSQGAGETQYF.

The CDR3 DNA reads as TGTGCCAGCAGCAACGACAGGATTGCTAGCGGCTACACCTTC. Protein: CASSNDRIASGYTF. V gene TRBV28 combines with J gene TRBJ1-2; a possible D gene is TRBD1 (6 bases). The CDR3 runs 14 residues. The V and J ends lost 6 bases and 8 bases respectively, with 19 bases between them. Germline assignment: CDR1 MDHEN and CDR2 SYDVKM.

This clone was detected only once. The gene calls are TRBV28 and TRBJ2-1; 10 positions agree with TRBD1. The CDR3 spans 13 residues. The V gene's germline CDR1 is MDHEN and CDR2 SYDVKM. V trimming: 9 bases; J trimming: 8 bases; junction bases outside the gene matches: 7. CDR3 loop: CASGTGDGHEQFF. The CDR3 bases are TGTGCCAGTGGGACAGGGGACGGGCATGAGCAGTTCTTC.

The V gene is TRBV7-2, the J gene TRBJ2-1; 8 bases are a match to TRBD2. V lost 5 bases, J lost 7 bases, and 13 bases stayed unmatched. This CDR3 has 16 residues. Germline values: CDR1 SGHTA, CDR2 FQGNSA. The CDR3 reads CASSPPGLVSKNEQFF. CDR3 DNA: TGTGCCAGCAGCCCGCCGGGACTAGTGTCTAAAAATGAGCAGTTCTTC.

J is TRBJ2-3 and V is TRBV5-1; 11 bases match TRBD2. The J segment lost 6 bases and the V segment lost 0 bases, leaving 3 bases of the junction unmatched. Germline-derived CDR1 and CDR2 are SGHRS and YFSETQ. This CDR3 has 15 residues. CDR3 DNA: TGCGCCAGCAGCTTGGAGCCTAGCGGGGGGGATACGCAGTATTTT. It codes for CASSLEPSGGDTQYF.

The chain combines TRBV4-2 with TRBJ2-2; 12 bases fit TRBD2. The germline V gene has CDR1 LGHNA and CDR2 YNFKEQ. The CDR3 has 17 amino acids. With 2 bases clipped from V and 6 bases from J, the junction kept 7 bases outside the gene matches. The CDR3 DNA reads as TGTGCCAGCAGCCAAATTCAGACTAGCGGGAGCCCCGGGGAGCTGTTTTTT. Protein: CASSQIQTSGSPGELFF.

This clone was recorded a few times. This chain connects TRBV19 to TRBJ2-7; no definite D call. CDR3 length: 13 amino acids. Deletions cut 5 bases from V and 0 bases from J, with 8 bases between. Germline V gives CDR1 LNHDA, CDR2 SQIVND (reference sequence). The CDR3 reads CASSFESSYEQYF. The CDR3 DNA reads as TGTGCCAGTAGTTTCGAGAGCTCCTACGAGCAGTACTTC.

This chain uses TRBV9 with TRBJ2-7, with TRBD1 matching 11 bases. The CDR3 extends over 15 amino acids. Germline lookup yields CDR1 SGDLS and CDR2 YYNGEE. With 3 bases clipped from V and 4 bases from J, the junction kept 6 bases outside the gene matches. The CDR3 nucleotides are TGTGCCAGCAGCGGAGGACAGGGGGCTTTATACGAGCAGTACTTC. Its translation is CASSGGQGALYEQYF.

The chain recombines TRBV7-2 with TRBJ2-3; TRBD2 is a possible D gene (6 bases). V was clipped by 1 base and J by 1 base, with 12 bases between them. The CDR3 covers 16 residues. The germline CDR1 and CDR2 sequences are SGHTA and FQGNSA. The CDR3 protein is CASSLVGDSGTDTQYF. The DNA for the CDR3 is TGTGCCAGCAGCTTAGTCGGGGACTCCGGCACAGATACGCAGTATTTT. The full variable domain, its missing parts supplied by reference TRBV7-2 and TRBJ2-3, is GAGVSQSPSNKVTEKGKDVELRCDPISGHTALYWYRQSLGQGLEFLIYFQGNSAPDKSGLPSDRFSAERTGGSVSTLTIQRTQQEDSAVYLCASSLVGDSGTDTQYFGPGTRLTVL.

The CDR3 region is CATSDLNERDNEQFF. DNA of the CDR3: TGTGCCACCAGTGACCTGAATGAGCGGGACAATGAGCAGTTCTTC. The chain combines TRBV24-1 with TRBJ2-1; maybe TRBD2 (6 bases). This CDR3 is built from 15 residues. The germline gives CDR1 KGHDR, CDR2 SFDVKD. V lost 4 bases, J lost 5 bases, and 14 bases lay in between.

Details on this clone: Different DNA sequences within this sample yield the same CDR3. V gene TRBV11-2 combines with J gene TRBJ2-5; unclear D gene. CDR3 length: 11 amino acids. Germline V lookup: CDR1 SGHAT, CDR2 FQNNGV. Between the trimmed V and J ends, which lost 4 bases and 5 bases, there was a span of 5 bases. The CDR3 protein is CASSSQETQYF. CDR3 bases: TGTGCCAGCAGCTCCCAGGAGACCCAGTACTTC.

The chain combines TRBV6-5 with TRBJ2-2; 11 positions agree with TRBD1. The CDR3 is 15 amino acids. The J segment lost 7 bases and the V segment lost 6 bases, leaving 7 bases of the junction unmatched. Germline lookup yields CDR1 MNHEY and CDR2 SVGAGI. For the CDR3, the DNA is TGTGCCAGCAGACCGGACAGGGGGCAGGTCGGGGAGCTGTTTTTT. This translates into CASRPDRGQVGELFF.